This T cell receptor (beta chain) is drawn from a study of blood T cell repertoires in COVID-19 (dated by TCRdb to 2018 to 2020). Context from the whole study: Collaborator samples came from the United States, Italy and Spain and covered acute and convalescent phases of COVID-19. The material from the prospective study consisted of cDNA or gDNA derived from T cells, B-cell-depleted T cells, or PBMCs. Deeply sampled blood TCRbeta repertoires from subjects exposed to, actively infected with, or recovered from COVID-19 were included in the dataset. The repertoires were made available in a free public database intended to serve as a resource for research on the immune response to SARS-CoV-2. Samples were obtained from the ongoing ImmuneRACE study (first 160 participants) and from 1,254 subjects provided by 6 global collaborators. A de-identified subject ID, COVID-19 status, age in years and sex were almost always included in the sample metadata. Where HLA class I and class II types were available, the types were taken from metadata supplied by the sample provider, not from assay-based typing. What the work shows at the level of the full study, not this receptor alone: Clinical and demographic metadata were provided uncurated, with the amount varying by source and participant.

In Seattle, one collaborating source enrolled patients while the infection was active and tracked those patients longitudinally over the course of disease. Whole blood was collected in K2EDTA tubes by collaborating institutions according to the institutions' own protocols. Collaborator samples were shipped for TCRbeta analysis as frozen whole blood, isolated PBMCs, or DNA extracted from either sample type. The immunoSEQ Assay, a bias-controlled multiplex PCR, was used to amplify TCRbeta CDR3 regions from genomic DNA. The original pipeline was this. Within the assay, amplification of reference gene primers was used to estimate how many nucleated cells each sample contained. To quantify the absolute abundance of each unique TCRbeta CDR3 rearrangement, sequence reads were collapsed and filtered. For each sample, productive Simpson clonality was calculated by taking the square root of Simpson's diversity index across productive rearrangements. TCRdb retrieved this table from immuneACCESS and kept in-frame rearrangements only. Not all clones are present; in checked studies, unresolved V genes account for under half, and no reason is known for the remainder. From that table come the V and J calls and clone size; the DNA was used to work out D and trimming. The sample table contains some 290,000 clones; only one count was recorded for 86% of them. The ten top clones hold roughly 12% of the sample.

Remarks on this clone: What antigen it recognizes has not been identified. Base qualities are not recorded, but no much larger clone differs from it by a single base.

The sample was peripheral blood. The source of this sequence is a woman in her 30s with COVID-19, enrolled during active disease.

The CDR3 protein is CASSLSSSLSYEQYF. DNA sequence: TGCGCCAGCAGCTTGAGTTCCAGTCTCTCCTACGAGCAGTACTTC. Rearrangement joined TRBV5-1 to TRBJ2-7; the D gene cannot be named for sure. The CDR3, cysteine through phenylalanine, is 15 amino acids long. Kept here is only the CDR3 DNA, which spans 45 bases and is read in frame from base 1. The V and J ends are trimmed by 1 base and 0 bases, leaving 11 bases between them. The germline V gene yields SGHRS for CDR1 and YFSETQ for CDR2.